This T cell receptor beta chain was captured by sequencing in a study of blood T cell repertoires in COVID-19. CDR1 is ENHRY, CDR2 SYGVKD, per germline. Trimming removed 10 bases at V and 0 bases at J, with 10 bases between. CDR3 length: 13 amino acids. Original analysis: Amplifying reference gene primers gave estimates of nucleated cell counts. Clones were sequenced by immunoSEQ multiplex PCR, and TCRdb holds only the in-frame ones, with some missing. V and J calls and clone size come straight from that table; D and trimming were deduced from the DNA. The data contain 52,000 or so clones, roughly four fifths of them singletons.

Sequencing was performed on peripheral blood. This TCR derives from a human donor in a cohort sampled during active or convalescent COVID-19. The chain combines TRBV10-3 with TRBJ1-3; TRBD1 is a possible D gene (6 bases). For the CDR3, the DNA is TGTGCCACCGAGACAGGCTCTGGAAACACCATATATTTT. Residues: CATETGSGNTIYF.